This T cell receptor (beta chain) was recorded in a study of blood T cell repertoires in COVID-19. This CDR3 has 14 residues. V was shortened by 0 bases and J by 5 bases, with 9 bases between the two germline ends. Germline CDR1 and CDR2: SGHRS and YFSETQ. Sequencing used immunoSEQ multiplex PCR; TCRdb keeps in-frame clones, though not all of them. The sample carries some 420,000 clones, 85% to 90% recorded once. The chain employs TRBV5-1 and TRBJ2-1; no firm D call. The sequence derives from a man in his thirties or forties who had recovered from COVID-19. Source material: PBMCs or T cells enriched from blood (not recorded which). In DNA form, the CDR3 reads TGCGCCAGCAGCTTGGCGGTTTTTAACAATGAGCAGTTCTTC. Residues: CASSLAVFNNEQFF.